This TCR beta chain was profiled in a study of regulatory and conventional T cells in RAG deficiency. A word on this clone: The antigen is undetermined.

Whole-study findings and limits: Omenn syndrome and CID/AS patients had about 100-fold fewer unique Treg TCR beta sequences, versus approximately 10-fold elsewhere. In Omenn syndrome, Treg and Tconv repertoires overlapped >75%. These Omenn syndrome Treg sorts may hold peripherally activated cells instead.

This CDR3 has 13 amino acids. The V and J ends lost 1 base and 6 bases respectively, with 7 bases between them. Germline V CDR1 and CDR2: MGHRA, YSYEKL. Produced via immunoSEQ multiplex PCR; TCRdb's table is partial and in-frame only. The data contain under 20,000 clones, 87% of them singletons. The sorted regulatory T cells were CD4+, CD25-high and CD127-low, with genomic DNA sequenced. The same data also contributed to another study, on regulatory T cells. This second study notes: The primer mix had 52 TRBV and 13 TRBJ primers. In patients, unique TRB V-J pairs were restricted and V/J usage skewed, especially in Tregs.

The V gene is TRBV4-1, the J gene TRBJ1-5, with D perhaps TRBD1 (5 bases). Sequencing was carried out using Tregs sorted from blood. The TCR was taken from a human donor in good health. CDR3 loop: CASSQVGVQPQHF. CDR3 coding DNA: TGCGCCAGCAGCCAAGTGGGGGTTCAGCCCCAGCATTTT.